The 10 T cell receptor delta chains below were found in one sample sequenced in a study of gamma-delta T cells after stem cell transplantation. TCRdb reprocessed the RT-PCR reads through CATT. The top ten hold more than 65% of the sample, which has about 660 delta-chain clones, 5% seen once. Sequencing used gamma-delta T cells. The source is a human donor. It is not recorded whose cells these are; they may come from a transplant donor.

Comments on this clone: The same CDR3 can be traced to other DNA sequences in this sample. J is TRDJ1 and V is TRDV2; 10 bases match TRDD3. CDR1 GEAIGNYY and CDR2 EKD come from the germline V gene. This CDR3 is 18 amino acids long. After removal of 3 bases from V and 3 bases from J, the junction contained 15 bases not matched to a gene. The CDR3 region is CACDLLGDRGSAADKLIF. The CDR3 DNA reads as TGTGCCTGTGACCTCCTGGGGGATAGGGGGTCCGCCGCCGATAAACTCATCTTT.

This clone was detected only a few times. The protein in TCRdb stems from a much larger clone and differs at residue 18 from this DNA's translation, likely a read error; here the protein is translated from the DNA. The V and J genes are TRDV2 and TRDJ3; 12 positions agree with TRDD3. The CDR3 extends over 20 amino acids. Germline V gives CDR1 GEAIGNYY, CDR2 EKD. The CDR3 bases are TGTGCCTGTGACACGTCGGGCACTGGGGGATACTCCTGGGACACCCGACAGGTGTTTTTC. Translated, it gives CACDTSGTGGYSWDTRQVFF.

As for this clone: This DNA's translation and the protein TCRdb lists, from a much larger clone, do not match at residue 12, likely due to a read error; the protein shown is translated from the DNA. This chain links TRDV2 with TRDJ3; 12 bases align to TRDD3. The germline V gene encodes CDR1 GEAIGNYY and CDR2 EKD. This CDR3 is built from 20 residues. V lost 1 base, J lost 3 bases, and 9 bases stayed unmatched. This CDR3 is CACDTSGTGGYYWDTRQMFF. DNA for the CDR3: TGTGCCTGTGACACGTCGGGCACTGGGGGATACTACTGGGACACCCGACAGATGTTTTTC.

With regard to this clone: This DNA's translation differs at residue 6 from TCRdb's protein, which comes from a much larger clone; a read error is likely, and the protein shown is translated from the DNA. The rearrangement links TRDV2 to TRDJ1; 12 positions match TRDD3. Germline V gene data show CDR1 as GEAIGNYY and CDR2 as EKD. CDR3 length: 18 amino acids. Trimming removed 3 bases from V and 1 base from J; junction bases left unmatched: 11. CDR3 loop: CACDLALGDTLSTDKLIF. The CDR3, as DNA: TGTGCCTGTGACCTCGCGCTGGGGGATACGCTATCCACCGATAAACTCATCTTT.

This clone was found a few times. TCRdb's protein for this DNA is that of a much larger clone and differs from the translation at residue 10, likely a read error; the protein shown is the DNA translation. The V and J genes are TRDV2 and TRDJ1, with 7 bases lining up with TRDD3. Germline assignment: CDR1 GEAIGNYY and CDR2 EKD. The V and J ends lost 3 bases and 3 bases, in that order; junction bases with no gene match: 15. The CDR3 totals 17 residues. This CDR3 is CACDLLGPQPSPDKLIF. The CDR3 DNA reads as TGTGCCTGTGACCTACTGGGGCCGCAACCATCGCCCGATAAACTCATCTTT.

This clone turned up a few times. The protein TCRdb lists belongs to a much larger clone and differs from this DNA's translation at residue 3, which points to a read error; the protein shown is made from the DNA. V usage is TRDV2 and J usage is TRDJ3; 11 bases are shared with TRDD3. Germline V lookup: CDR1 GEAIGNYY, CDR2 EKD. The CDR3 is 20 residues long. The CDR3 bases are TGTGCCTATGACACGTCGGGCACTGGGGGATACTCCTGGGACACCCGACAGATGTTTTTC. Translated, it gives CAYDTSGTGGYSWDTRQMFF.

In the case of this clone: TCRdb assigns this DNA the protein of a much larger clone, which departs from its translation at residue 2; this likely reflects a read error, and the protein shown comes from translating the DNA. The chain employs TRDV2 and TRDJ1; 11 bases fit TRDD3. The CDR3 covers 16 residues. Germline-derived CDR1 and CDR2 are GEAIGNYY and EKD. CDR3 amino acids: CSCDLLGDTQTDKLIF. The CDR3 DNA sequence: TGTTCCTGTGACCTCCTGGGGGATACACAAACCGATAAACTCATCTTT.

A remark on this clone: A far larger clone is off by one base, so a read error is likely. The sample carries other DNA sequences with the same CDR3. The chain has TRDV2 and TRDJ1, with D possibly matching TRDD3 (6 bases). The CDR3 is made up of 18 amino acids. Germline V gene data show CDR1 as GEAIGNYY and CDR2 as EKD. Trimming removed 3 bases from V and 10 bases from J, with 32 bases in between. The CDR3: CACDRLLLGDSPRKRLIF. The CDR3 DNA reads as TGTGCCTGTGACCGACTTTTACTGGGAGATAGCCCTAGGAAGAGACTCATCTTT.

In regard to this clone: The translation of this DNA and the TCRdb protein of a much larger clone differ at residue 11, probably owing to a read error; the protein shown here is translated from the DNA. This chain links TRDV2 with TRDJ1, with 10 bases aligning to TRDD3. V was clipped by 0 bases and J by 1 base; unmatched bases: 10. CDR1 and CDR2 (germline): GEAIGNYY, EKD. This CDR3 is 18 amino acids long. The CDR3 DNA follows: TGTGCCTGTGACACCGTCGGTACTGGGGGATGCGCCACCGATAAACTCATCTTT. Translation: CACDTVGTGGCATDKLIF.

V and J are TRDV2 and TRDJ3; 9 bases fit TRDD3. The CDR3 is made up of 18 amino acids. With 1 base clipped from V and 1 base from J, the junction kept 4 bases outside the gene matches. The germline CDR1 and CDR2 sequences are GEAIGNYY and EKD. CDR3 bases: TGTGCCTGTGACACTTGGGGGATAGCGTCCTGGGACACCCGACAGATGTTTTTC. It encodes CACDTWGIASWDTRQMFF.